Presented here are 17 T cell receptor beta chains from one specimen sequenced in a study of cytomegalovirus exposure and HLA in healthy donors. PCR amplification relied on 60 Vbeta primers (plus 13 Jbeta primers). Sequenced by immunoSEQ multiplex PCR; TCRdb stores in-frame clones only, minus some. The table includes around 120,000 clones, around 80% detected once. The source material was PBMCs. The receptors come from a man between 50 and 59 years old in good health and CMV-seronegative.

This chain joins TRBV4-2 and TRBJ1-2; tentative D call: TRBD1 (6 bases). Per germline, CDR1 LGHNA and CDR2 YNFKEQ. Trimming took off 4 bases at V and 4 bases at J, with 13 bases between the two ends. The length of the CDR3 is 14 residues. For the CDR3, the DNA is TGTGCCAGCAGCCCGGGACAAGAACTCTATGGCTACACCTTC. Translating it yields CASSPGQELYGYTF.

The chain joins TRBV4-2 to TRBJ2-1, with TRBD2 identical over 11 bases. Per germline, CDR1 LGHNA and CDR2 YNFKEQ. V lost 0 bases, J lost 9 bases, and 4 bases stayed unmatched. The CDR3 loop spans 15 amino acids. In DNA, the CDR3 is TGTGCCAGCAGCCAAGAAAGACTAGCGGGAACTGAGCAGTTCTTC. Its translation is CASSQERLAGTEQFF.

There are a few counts of this clone. The chain combines TRBV28 with TRBJ1-5, with 7 bases aligning to TRBD1. CDR1 and CDR2 from the germline V gene are MDHEN and SYDVKM. The CDR3 is made up of 18 amino acids. V lost 6 bases and J lost 0; bases outside the gene matches: 14. This chain's CDR3 is CASRENTGQPYSNQPQHF. The CDR3 DNA sequence: TGTGCCAGCAGAGAAAATACGGGACAGCCATATAGCAATCAGCCCCAGCATTTT.

The chain couples TRBV4-1 to TRBJ2-1; 10 nucleotides agree with TRBD2. Germline V gives CDR1 MGHRA, CDR2 YSYEKL. After removal of 4 bases from V and 6 bases from J, the junction contained 12 bases not matched to a gene. The CDR3 extends over 17 amino acids. Here the CDR3 DNA reads TGCGCCAGCAGCCGAGCTTATCCTAGCGGGGGAGGCAATGAGCAGTTCTTC. This gives the protein CASSRAYPSGGGNEQFF.

This chain connects TRBV5-4 to TRBJ2-1; 8 positions agree with TRBD1. The CDR3 covers 15 residues. V shed 4 bases and J 3 bases; nucleotides not matched to a gene: 6. CDR1 is SGHNT, CDR2 YYREEE, per germline (reference sequence). The DNA for the CDR3 is TGTGCCAGCAGCGGGACAGGACTAAACTACAATGAGCAGTTCTTC. Amino acids: CASSGTGLNYNEQFF.

In its sample, this clone was seen a few times. The V gene is TRBV13, the J gene TRBJ2-5; 11 bases are shared with TRBD2. Germline-derived CDR1 and CDR2 are PRHDT and FYEKMQ (reference sequence). The trim removed 4 bases at V and 5 bases at J, leaving 3 bases unmatched. The CDR3 is made up of 14 amino acids. The CDR3 DNA reads as TGTGCCAGCAGCTCGCGGACTAGCGGGGAGACCCAGTACTTC. Translating it yields CASSSRTSGETQYF.

This chain uses TRBV2 with TRBJ2-1, with 11 bases that match TRBD2. CDR1 is SNHLY, CDR2 FYNNEI, per germline. The CDR3 is 15 amino acids. The ends lost 3 bases at V and 10 bases at J; junction bases unmatched: 8. CDR3 sequence reads: CASSDGVAGGPEQFF. The DNA of the CDR3 is TGTGCCAGCAGTGACGGAGTAGCGGGGGGGCCCGAGCAGTTCTTC.

The chain links TRBV27 to TRBJ2-7; no definite D call. Trimming cost V 4 bases and J 3 bases, with 10 bases left between them. Germline V gives CDR1 MNHEY, CDR2 SMNVEV (reference sequence). CDR3 length equals 13 residues. The chain's CDR3 is CASSSHNRYEQYF. The CDR3 bases are TGTGCCAGCAGTTCCCACAATCGCTACGAGCAGTACTTC.

J is TRBJ2-7 and V is TRBV6-1; D is unclear. The CDR3 covers 12 residues. Germline values: CDR1 MNHNS, CDR2 SASEGT. The V end lost 4 bases, the J end lost 3 bases, and 7 bases lay between the germline ends. The CDR3 spells CASSGQVYEQYF. The CDR3 DNA sequence: TGTGCCAGCAGTGGGCAGGTCTACGAGCAGTACTTC.

The J gene is TRBJ1-1, the V gene TRBV27, with D possibly matching TRBD1 (6 bases). Germline CDR1 and CDR2: MNHEY and SMNVEV (reference sequence). The V end was cut by 3 bases, the J end by 3 bases, with 20 bases between. The CDR3 is made up of 17 amino acids. This CDR3 is CASSLEWRGRWDTEAFF. In DNA form, the CDR3 reads TGTGCCAGCAGTTTGGAATGGCGGGGGCGGTGGGACACTGAAGCTTTCTTT.

The chain uses TRBV6-1 and TRBJ2-5, with 8 nucleotides matching TRBD2. The CDR3 extends over 16 amino acids. Trimming at V came to 2 bases and at J to 5 bases, leaving 10 bases not matched to a gene. Germline CDR1 reads MNHNS; CDR2 reads SASEGT. The CDR3 loop reads CASSEYRPSGRETQYF. The DNA of the CDR3 is TGTGCCAGCAGTGAATATAGGCCTAGCGGGCGGGAGACCCAGTACTTC.

V gene TRBV4-3 combines with J gene TRBJ1-2; the D gene is possibly TRBD1 (5 bases). V was cut by 2 bases and J by 8 bases, with 12 bases left in between. CDR3 length equals 13 residues. Germline lookup yields CDR1 LGHNA and CDR2 YSLEER. CDR3 nucleotide sequence: TGCGCCAGCAGCCAAAATGGGGCTTGGGGCTACACCTTC. This codes for CASSQNGAWGYTF.

The chain carries TRBV7-2 and TRBJ2-3, with 7 bases matching TRBD1. CDR1 SGHTA and CDR2 FQGNSA come from the germline V gene. J gave up 1 base and V 6 bases, and 4 bases lay outside the gene matches. The CDR3 consists of 14 residues. The CDR3 region is CASRRGRGTDTQYF. The DNA for the CDR3 is TGTGCCAGCAGGAGGGGGCGGGGCACAGATACGCAGTATTTT.

V gene TRBV28 combines with J gene TRBJ2-2; no reliable D call. Trimming removed 5 bases from V and 3 bases from J, with 7 bases in between. The germline V gene encodes CDR1 MDHEN and CDR2 SYDVKM. This CDR3 has 13 residues. The CDR3 reads CASSLIDTGELFF. The DNA for the CDR3 is TGTGCCAGCAGTCTAATCGACACCGGGGAGCTGTTTTTT.

The chain couples TRBV6-5 to TRBJ1-5, with TRBD1 as a possible D gene (6 bases). Germline-derived CDR1 and CDR2 are MNHEY and SVGAGI. The CDR3 contains 14 residues. CDR3: CASGTPHQNQPQHF. The CDR3 region has the DNA TGTGCATCCGGGACACCACACCAAAATCAGCCCCAGCATTTT.

In nucleotides, the CDR3 is TGTGCCACCCGGGACAGCAACAATCAGCCCCAGCATTTT. Translation gives CATRDSNNQPQHF. This chain joins TRBV15 and TRBJ1-5; 7 nucleotides agree with TRBD1. After removal of 8 bases from V and 3 bases from J, the junction contained 4 bases not matched to a gene. Looked up from germline, CDR1 is LNHNV and CDR2 is YYDKDF (reference sequence). The CDR3 runs 13 residues.

J is TRBJ2-5 and V is TRBV5-1, with 7 bases lining up with TRBD2. The germline V gene has CDR1 SGHRS and CDR2 YFSETQ. Trimming removed 4 bases from V and 4 bases from J; junction bases left unmatched: 7. The CDR3 contains 14 residues. The DNA of the CDR3 is TGCGCCAGCAGCGTGGGACTACCCCCAGAGACCCAGTACTTC. It specifies CASSVGLPPETQYF.